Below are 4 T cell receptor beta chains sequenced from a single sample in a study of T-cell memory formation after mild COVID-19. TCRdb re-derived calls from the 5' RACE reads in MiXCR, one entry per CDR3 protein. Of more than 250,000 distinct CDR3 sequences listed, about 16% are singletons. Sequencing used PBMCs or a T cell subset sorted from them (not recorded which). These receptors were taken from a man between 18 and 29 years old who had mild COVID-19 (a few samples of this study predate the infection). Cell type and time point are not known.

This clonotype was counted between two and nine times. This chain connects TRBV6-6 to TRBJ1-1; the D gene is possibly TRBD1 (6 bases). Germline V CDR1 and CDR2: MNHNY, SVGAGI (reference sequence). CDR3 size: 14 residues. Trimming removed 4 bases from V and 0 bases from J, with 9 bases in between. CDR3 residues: CASSWTEMNTEAFF. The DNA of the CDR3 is TGTGCCAGCAGTTGGACAGAAATGAACACTGAAGCTTTCTTT.

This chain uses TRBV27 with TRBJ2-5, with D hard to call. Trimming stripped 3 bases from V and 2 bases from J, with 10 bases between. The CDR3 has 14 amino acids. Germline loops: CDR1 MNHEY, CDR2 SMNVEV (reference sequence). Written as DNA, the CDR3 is TGTGCCAGCAGTTTTAAGACCGGACAAGAGACCCAGTACTTC. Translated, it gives CASSFKTGQETQYF.

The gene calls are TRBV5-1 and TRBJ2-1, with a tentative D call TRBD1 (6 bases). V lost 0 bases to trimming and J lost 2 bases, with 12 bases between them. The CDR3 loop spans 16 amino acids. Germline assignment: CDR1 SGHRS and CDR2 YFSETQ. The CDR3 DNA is TGCGCCAGCAGCTTGGTGGGGGCCGTTCCCTACAATGAGCAGTTCTTC. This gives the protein CASSLVGAVPYNEQFF.

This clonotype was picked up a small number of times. CDR3 in DNA: TGTGCCAGCAGCTTAGAAGGGGGCAGGGATACGCAGTATTTT. Translation gives CASSLEGGRDTQYF. The chain uses TRBV7-9 and TRBJ2-3, with 7 bases identical to TRBD1. Per germline, CDR1 SEHNR and CDR2 FQNEAQ (reference sequence). The V and J ends lost 1 base and 6 bases, in that order; junction bases with no gene match: 4. CDR3 length equals 14 residues.